The sequence of this TCR beta chain was determined in a study of regulatory T cells in long-lasting Graves disease. Germline V gives CDR1 DFQATT, CDR2 SNEGSKA (reference sequence). V was trimmed by 3 bases and J by 19 bases, leaving 7 bases between them. The CDR3 has 8 amino acids. As concerns this clonotype: Its antigen is undetermined.

General study findings and limits: Patients with persistent Graves' had lower TCR diversity than newly diagnosed patients. Favored usage of TRBV28, TRBJ1-2 and TRBJ2-5 was recorded in persistent disease. More public clonotypes were shared by persistent patients (approximately 3,000) than by new patients (about 970).

Building of the TCR beta libraries involved iRepertoire HTBI primers and Arm-PCR of CDR3 regions. TCRdb reprocessed the multiplex PCR reads with MiXCR, giving one entry per CDR3 protein. The sample shows 400,000 or so distinct CDR3 sequences, about 20% of them seen only once. Stated time point: persistent/refractory GD, antithyroid drugs over 5 years with positive TRAb. Following extraction of RNA from PBMCs, that RNA was used to make the TCR library. Roughly 8.6 milliliters of peripheral blood were drawn into EDTA tubes. This TCR was recovered from a female donor with Graves disease. Sequencing used peripheral blood mononuclear cells (PBMCs), obtained when the disease was refractory, from a patient treated with antithyroid drugs. V and J are TRBV20-1 and TRBJ1-6; the D is unclear. In DNA form, the CDR3 reads TGCAGTGCTAGCGAGGGACACTTT. Protein product: CSASEGHF.